These T cell receptor beta chains were read from a single sample in a study of a mutant IDH1 vaccine in newly diagnosed glioma. Measured with immunoSEQ multiplex PCR; TCRdb has only the in-frame clones, and not every one. The table has 120,000 or so clones, roughly 77% seen once. Which antigens these TCRs recognize remains unknown. Sequencing was performed on PBMCs, taken from a glioma patient whose treatment included an IDH1 peptide vaccine. Source of these receptors: a middle-aged man with glioma. CDR3s include the opening cysteine and the closing phenylalanine or tryptophan. The D gene is left open where the match is weak. A clone size is listed for some rows: how often the clone was seen (once, few, many), or a class if it is expanded.

TRBV11-2,TRBD2,TRBJ2-5,-,TGTGCCAGCAGCAAAACTAGGGGGTGGCTAGCGGGAGTCCAAGAGACCCAGTACTTC,CASSKTRGWLAGVQETQYF
TRBV11-3,TRBD1,TRBJ1-1,-,TGTGCCAGCAGCTCGGACAGGGGGAACACTGAAGCTTTCTTT,CASSSDRGNTEAFF
TRBV7-2,TRBD2,TRBJ2-5,-,TGTGCCAGCAGCCCGGGAGGTGAAGAGACCCAGTACTTC,CASSPGGEETQYF
TRBV5-6,-,TRBJ2-1,-,TGTGCCAGCAGCTTGGTAAGGGTTAAATCCTACAATGAGCAGTTCTTC,CASSLVRVKSYNEQFF
TRBV10-2,-,TRBJ1-1,-,TGCGCCAGCAGTGAAGGAGGGAACACTGAAGCTTTCTTT,CASSEGGNTEAFF
TRBV9,-,TRBJ2-7,once,TGTGCCAGCAGTCCGGGCCCCTACGAGCAGTACTTC,CASSPGPYEQYF
TRBV9,TRBD1,TRBJ1-2,once,TGTGCCAGCAGCGTAGCTACGGACAGGGCTTACCCTAACTATGGCTACACCTTC,CASSVATDRAYPNYGYTF
TRBV9,-,TRBJ2-3,once,TGTGCCAGCAGCGTAGCAGGCAGTGCAGATACGCAGTATTTT,CASSVAGSADTQYF
TRBV6-1,-,TRBJ2-5,-,TGTGCCAGCAGTGAAGGGCCCGCGGTAACCCAGTACTTC,CASSEGPAVTQYF
TRBV19,-,TRBJ2-2,-,TGTGCCAGTAGTACGCGGGGGCCCGGGGAGCTGTTTTTT,CASSTRGPGELFF
TRBV15,-,TRBJ2-5,-,TGTGCCACCAGCAGAGATCCCCAGGGCCAAGAGACCCAGTACTTC,CATSRDPQGQETQYF
TRBV11-2,-,TRBJ1-2,-,TGTGCCAGCAGCGAGATGGTCTATGGCTACACCTTC,CASSEMVYGYTF
TRBV19,TRBD1,TRBJ1-3,-,TGTGCCAGTAGACGGACAGGGGTAAACACCATATATTTT,CASRRTGVNTIYF
TRBV5-4,-,TRBJ1-1,-,TGTGCCAGCAGCTTGTGGGGCAGGGCGTCTGAAGCTTTCTTT,CASSLWGRASEAFF
TRBV29-1,-,TRBJ2-3,-,TGCAGCGTTGGGCGGGGAGGCACAGATACGCAGTATTTT,CSVGRGGTDTQYF
TRBV13,-,TRBJ1-2,-,TGTGCCAGCAGGGGGTCTCCTTCGACATATGGCTACACCTTC,CASRGSPSTYGYTF
TRBV20-1,-,TRBJ2-5,-,TGCAGTGCTAGAGGCCCACTTGAGCAGTACTTC,CSARGPLEQYF
TRBV2,-,TRBJ2-5,-,TGTGCCAGCAGTGGTCAGACCGGGGCCCAGTACTTC,CASSGQTGAQYF
TRBV29-1,-,TRBJ2-7,-,TGCAGCTACAAGGACAGAAAATTCTACGAGCAGTACTTC,CSYKDRKFYEQYF
TRBV6-1,-,TRBJ2-2,once,TGTGCCAGCAGAACTATAGGAAACGGGGAGCTGTTTTTT,CASRTIGNGELFF
TRBV12-1,-,TRBJ2-1,-,TGTGCCAGCAGTTTTGCCCCGAGTGAGCGGGAGGGCCTTCTCAAGTCCTACAATGAGCAGTTCTTC,CASSFAPSEREGLLKSYNEQFF
TRBV9,TRBD2,TRBJ2-5,-,TGTGCCAGCAGCGCGTTCGGGACTAGTTATGAGACCCAGTACTTC,CASSAFGTSYETQYF
TRBV2,TRBD2,TRBJ2-7,once,TGTGCCAGCAGTGAAGCGCTTTTTCGGCTAGCGGGAAACGAGCAGTACTTC,CASSEALFRLAGNEQYF
TRBV7-9,-,TRBJ2-1,once,TGTGCCAGCAGCCCCTTTCGGTCCGATAAAGAGCAGTTCTTC,CASSPFRSDKEQFF
TRBV25-1,TRBD1,TRBJ1-5,-,TGTGCCAGCAGAGGGACAGGGGGACAGCCCCAGCATTTT,CASRGTGGQPQHF
TRBV4-2,TRBD1,TRBJ1-3,-,TGTGCCAGCAGCCAGAGGGACAGCTCTGGAAACACCATATATTTT,CASSQRDSSGNTIYF
TRBV5-4,-,TRBJ2-1,-,TGTGCCAGCAGCTTGGACTGGGTGAATGAGCAGTTCTTC,CASSLDWVNEQFF
TRBV11-3,-,TRBJ2-1,-,TGTGCCAGCAGCCCCGGAGGGGGCAATGAGCAGTTCTTC,CASSPGGGNEQFF
TRBV11-2,TRBD2,TRBJ2-7,-,TGTGCCAGCAGCTTAGGGGGGACTAGCGGGTTGTGGTACGAGCAGTACTTC,CASSLGGTSGLWYEQYF
TRBV29-1,-,TRBJ2-5,-,TGCAGCGTTGATCAAGGTAGTGCCCAGTACTTC,CSVDQGSAQYF
TRBV9,-,TRBJ1-4,few,TGTGCCAGCAGCACAAGAGCAACTAATGAAAAACTGTTTTTT,CASSTRATNEKLFF
TRBV5-4,TRBD1,TRBJ2-3,-,TGTGCCAGCAGCCCCGGACAGGCCTCCCATGGCACAGATACGCAGTATTTT,CASSPGQASHGTDTQYF
TRBV19,-,TRBJ2-7,-,TGTGCCAGTAGTATAGGCGAGGGCACCTACGAGCAGTACTTC,CASSIGEGTYEQYF
TRBV7-2,TRBD2,TRBJ2-3,-,TGTGCCAGCAGCTTAGCCCTGGGACTAGCCAACACAGATACGCAGTATTTT,CASSLALGLANTDTQYF
TRBV15,TRBD2,TRBJ2-4,-,TGTGCCACCCAGGAGGCCGGGTTAGCGGGAGCCAAAAACATTCAGTACTTC,CATQEAGLAGAKNIQYF
TRBV6-5,TRBD1,TRBJ1-2,-,TGTGCCAGCTCCTCCCGGGACAGGGAAAGGGAGGGCTACACCTTC,CASSSRDREREGYTF
TRBV7-9,TRBD1,TRBJ2-3,-,TGTGCCAGCAACCTAGACAGGGGCAGGGGCGCAGATACGCAGTATTTT,CASNLDRGRGADTQYF
TRBV7-2,-,TRBJ2-3,-,TGTGCCAGCAGCACCAGGACTACCCAACAAAAGTATTTT,CASSTRTTQQKYF
TRBV5-6,TRBD1,TRBJ2-3,-,TGTGCCAGCAGCTTGTTGACAGGGGACAACACAGATACGCAGTATTTT,CASSLLTGDNTDTQYF
TRBV5-5,TRBD1,TRBJ2-1,-,TGTGCCAGCAGCTTGGAGGGGACAGAATACAATGAGCAGTTCTTC,CASSLEGTEYNEQFF